These T cell receptor beta chains were read from a single sample in a study of a mutant IDH1 vaccine in newly diagnosed glioma. The method was immunoSEQ multiplex PCR; TCRdb's version includes in-frame clones alone and lacks a portion of them. This sample has 20,000 to 25,000 clones; almost 85% occur once, and the top ten carry approximately 13%. These receptors have no known antigen. Sequencing was performed on PBMCs, taken from a glioma patient whose treatment included an IDH1 peptide vaccine. Receptors originate from a man aged 30 to 39 with glioma. Each CDR3 is given with its conserved first and last residue. The D gene is left open where the match is weak. A clone size is listed for some rows: how often the clone was seen (once, few, many), or a class if it is expanded.

j_call,v_call,d_call,clone_size,cdr3_aa,cdr3_nt
TRBJ2-7,TRBV30,TRBD2,NA,CAWSASGTSLWEQYF,TGTGCCTGGAGTGCCTCCGGGACTAGTCTGTGGGAGCAGTACTTC
TRBJ1-4,TRBV18,NA,NA,CASSPQGPGNEKLFF,TGTGCCAGCTCTCCGCAGGGGCCGGGGAATGAAAAACTGTTTTTT
TRBJ1-1,TRBV5-6,TRBD1,NA,CASSLNIPRRTGKTEAFF,TGTGCCAGCAGCTTGAACATCCCACGGCGGACAGGGAAGACTGAAGCTTTCTTT
TRBJ1-5,TRBV2,NA,NA,CATLRDLDNQPQHF,TGTGCCACCCTTAGGGACCTAGACAATCAGCCCCAGCATTTT
TRBJ1-4,TRBV5-4,TRBD1,NA,CASSHRDRGNEKLFF,TGTGCCAGCAGCCATCGGGACAGGGGGAATGAAAAACTGTTTTTT
TRBJ2-7,TRBV30,TRBD1,NA,CAWSSDRGQRAKQYF,TGTGCCTGGAGCTCCGACAGGGGGCAGAGGGCCAAGCAGTACTTC
TRBJ1-1,TRBV5-1,TRBD1,once,CASSFGTGNTEAFF,TGCGCCAGCAGCTTCGGGACAGGGAACACTGAAGCTTTCTTT
TRBJ2-5,TRBV19,TRBD2,NA,CATSTGLAGTETQYF,TGTGCCACTTCCACGGGACTAGCGGGCACGGAGACCCAGTACTTC
TRBJ2-7,TRBV7-8,NA,NA,CASSLADSGYEQYF,TGTGCCAGCAGCTTAGCGGATAGCGGCTACGAGCAGTACTTC
TRBJ1-1,TRBV20-1,NA,NA,CSASKNTEAFF,TGCAGTGCTTCTAAGAACACTGAAGCTTTCTTT
TRBJ1-2,TRBV7-9,NA,NA,CASSSQKLYGYTF,TGTGCCAGCAGCTCCCAGAAACTCTATGGCTACACCTTC
TRBJ2-3,TRBV2,TRBD2,medium-sized,CASSETSGGTDTQYF,TGTGCCAGCAGTGAAACTAGCGGGGGCACAGATACGCAGTATTTT
TRBJ2-3,TRBV10-1,TRBD2,NA,CASNGNREDGRGDTQYF,TGCGCCAGCAACGGGAACCGGGAGGACGGGAGAGGAGATACGCAGTATTTT
TRBJ2-7,TRBV7-2,NA,NA,CASSLGRAADLYEQYF,TGTGCCAGCAGCTTAGGCCGAGCGGCGGACCTCTACGAGCAGTACTTC
TRBJ2-5,TRBV6-1,NA,NA,CASSVDRAGGTQYF,TGTGCCAGCAGTGTCGACCGGGCGGGCGGGACCCAGTACTTC
TRBJ2-3,TRBV10-3,NA,NA,CAISDRGDTQYF,TGTGCCATCAGTGACCGGGGGGATACGCAGTATTTT
TRBJ2-2,TRBV5-4,NA,NA,CASSLKQQGPTGELFF,TGTGCCAGCAGCTTGAAGCAACAGGGCCCCACCGGGGAGCTGTTTTTT
TRBJ1-3,TRBV6-5,NA,NA,CASSKTRGNTIYF,TGTGCCAGCAGTAAGACACGTGGAAACACCATATATTTT
TRBJ2-2,TRBV19,TRBD1,NA,CASSPLGQIVTGELFF,TGTGCCAGTAGTCCCCTGGGACAGATAGTCACCGGGGAGCTGTTTTTT
TRBJ2-1,TRBV5-1,NA,NA,CASSLAGRHFYNEQFF,TGCGCCAGCAGCTTGGCTGGGAGGCATTTCTACAATGAGCAGTTCTTC
TRBJ1-3,TRBV5-1,NA,few,CASSPKGRALSGNTIYF,TGCGCCAGCAGCCCCAAAGGCAGGGCCCTCTCTGGAAACACCATATATTTT
TRBJ1-2,TRBV7-6,TRBD1,NA,CASSPRAGGDLGYTF,TGTGCCAGCAGCCCCCGCGCAGGGGGAGATTTAGGCTACACCTTC
TRBJ1-2,TRBV15,NA,once,CATSRDRANYGYTF,TGTGCCACCAGCAGAGATCGAGCTAACTATGGCTACACCTTC
TRBJ2-2,TRBV11-1,NA,NA,CAIPIRGTGELFF,TGTGCCATCCCAATAAGGGGTACCGGGGAGCTGTTTTTT
TRBJ1-1,TRBV25-1,TRBD1,few,CASSRGQGAFF,TGTGCCAGCAGTCGAGGACAGGGAGCTTTCTTT
TRBJ2-1,TRBV5-1,NA,NA,CASSFPDNEQFF,TGCGCCAGCAGCTTTCCGGACAATGAGCAGTTCTTC
TRBJ2-1,TRBV6-5,NA,NA,CASSYAASSYNEQFF,TGTGCCAGCAGCTACGCAGCGAGCTCCTACAATGAGCAGTTCTTC
TRBJ1-1,TRBV11-3,NA,NA,CASSFRAFF,TGTGCCAGCAGCTTCCGAGCTTTCTTT
TRBJ2-3,TRBV6-4,NA,NA,CASSIITGMNTDTQYF,TGTGCCAGCAGCATAATTACCGGGATGAACACAGATACGCAGTATTTT
TRBJ2-4,TRBV19,NA,NA,CASSRDLKNIQYF,TGTGCCAGTAGTAGGGATCTAAAAAACATTCAGTACTTC
TRBJ2-3,TRBV5-5,NA,once,CASSPRGRGTDTQYF,TGTGCCAGCAGCCCCCGAGGGCGGGGCACAGATACGCAGTATTTT
TRBJ1-1,TRBV14,NA,NA,CASSHPPGLRTVNTEAFF,TGTGCCAGCAGCCATCCTCCGGGCCTGAGAACCGTGAACACTGAAGCTTTCTTT
TRBJ1-1,TRBV5-1,NA,NA,CASSLDIRNTEAFF,TGCGCCAGCAGCTTGGATATCAGAAACACTGAAGCTTTCTTT
TRBJ2-5,TRBV6-1,NA,NA,CASSGTLQETQYF,TGTGCCAGCAGCGGGACTCTTCAAGAGACCCAGTACTTC
TRBJ2-3,TRBV15,NA,NA,CATSYAQDTQYF,TGTGCCACCAGCTATGCCCAAGATACGCAGTATTTT
TRBJ1-1,TRBV18,NA,few,CASSPGRETGTEAFF,TGTGCCAGCTCACCGGGAAGAGAAACGGGGACTGAAGCTTTCTTT
TRBJ2-2,TRBV28,TRBD2,medium-sized,CASRGLADINTGELFF,TGTGCCAGCAGGGGACTAGCGGACATCAACACCGGGGAGCTGTTTTTT
TRBJ2-7,TRBV7-9,TRBD1,NA,CASSFPGTGESVYEQYF,TGTGCCAGCAGCTTCCCCGGGACAGGGGAATCGGTCTACGAGCAGTACTTC
TRBJ2-3,TRBV6-5,TRBD1,NA,CASSVGQGGDTQYF,TGTGCCAGCAGTGTAGGACAGGGAGGAGATACGCAGTATTTT
TRBJ1-2,TRBV7-2,NA,NA,CASSLSLFYGYTF,TGTGCCAGCAGCTTATCCCTCTTCTATGGCTACACCTTC
TRBJ1-1,TRBV5-1,NA,NA,CASRVGVGGTEAFF,TGCGCCAGCAGGGTCGGGGTTGGGGGCACTGAAGCTTTCTTT
TRBJ1-1,TRBV18,NA,NA,CASSSRGDEAFF,TGTGCCAGCTCATCGCGTGGGGATGAAGCTTTCTTT
TRBJ1-3,TRBV6-1,TRBD1,NA,CASSEWGDRSYSGNTIYF,TGTGCCAGCAGTGAATGGGGGGACAGGTCTTACTCTGGAAACACCATATATTTT
TRBJ2-5,TRBV5-1,TRBD2,NA,CASSLRTSEETQYF,TGCGCCAGCAGCTTGAGGACTAGTGAAGAGACCCAGTACTTC
TRBJ2-3,TRBV5-1,NA,NA,CASSLRQRQATTDTQYF,TGCGCCAGCAGCTTGAGACAAAGACAGGCGACCACAGATACGCAGTATTTT
TRBJ2-5,TRBV9,TRBD2,NA,CASSPGLAGGRETQYF,TGTGCCAGCAGCCCAGGACTAGCGGGAGGCAGGGAGACCCAGTACTTC
TRBJ1-1,TRBV7-2,NA,NA,CASSLSNIPTGFNTEAFF,TGTGCCAGCAGCTTGTCAAACATCCCAACAGGGTTTAACACTGAAGCTTTCTTT